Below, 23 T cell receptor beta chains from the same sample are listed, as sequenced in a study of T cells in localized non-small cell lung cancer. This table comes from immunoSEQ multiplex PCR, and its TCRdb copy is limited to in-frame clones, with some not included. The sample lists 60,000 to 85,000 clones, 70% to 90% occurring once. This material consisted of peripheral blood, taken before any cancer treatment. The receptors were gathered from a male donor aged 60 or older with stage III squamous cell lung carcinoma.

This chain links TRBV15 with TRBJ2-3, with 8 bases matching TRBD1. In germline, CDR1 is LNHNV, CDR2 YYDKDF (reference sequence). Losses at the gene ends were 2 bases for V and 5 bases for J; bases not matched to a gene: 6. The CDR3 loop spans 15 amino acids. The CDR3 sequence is CATSRWPDRGDTQYF. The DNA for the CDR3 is TGTGCCACCAGCAGATGGCCTGACAGGGGAGATACGCAGTATTTT.

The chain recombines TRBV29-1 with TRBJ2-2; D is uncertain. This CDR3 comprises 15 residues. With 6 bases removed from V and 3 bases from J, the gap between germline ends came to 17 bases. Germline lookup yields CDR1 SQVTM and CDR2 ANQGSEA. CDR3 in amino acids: CSVTPSTTDTGELFF. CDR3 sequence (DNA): TGCAGCGTGACCCCATCAACAACGGACACCGGGGAGCTGTTTTTT.

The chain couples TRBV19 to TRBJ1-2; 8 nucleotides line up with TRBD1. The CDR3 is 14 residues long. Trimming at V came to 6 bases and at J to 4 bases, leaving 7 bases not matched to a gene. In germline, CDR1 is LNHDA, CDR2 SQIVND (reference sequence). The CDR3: CASRGTGGGYGYTF. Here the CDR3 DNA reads TGTGCCAGTAGAGGGACAGGAGGGGGCTATGGCTACACCTTC.

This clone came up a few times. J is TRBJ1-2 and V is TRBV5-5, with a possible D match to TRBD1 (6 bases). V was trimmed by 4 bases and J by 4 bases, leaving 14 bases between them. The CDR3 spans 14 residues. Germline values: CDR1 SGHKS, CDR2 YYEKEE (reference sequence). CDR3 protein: CASSEQWTVYGYTF. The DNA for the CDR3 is TGTGCCAGCAGCGAGCAATGGACAGTCTATGGCTACACCTTC.

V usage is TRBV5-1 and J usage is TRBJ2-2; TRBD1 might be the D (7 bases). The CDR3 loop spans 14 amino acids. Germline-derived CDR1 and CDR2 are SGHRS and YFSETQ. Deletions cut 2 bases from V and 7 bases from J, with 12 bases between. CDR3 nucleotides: TGCGCCAGCAGCTTTTCCCAGGGGGGCGGGGAGCTGTTTTTT. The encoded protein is CASSFSQGGGELFF.

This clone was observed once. CDR3 protein: CASSGGVDDLLEKLFF. The CDR3 bases are TGTGCCAGCAGTGGGGGAGTGGACGATCTCCTTGAAAAACTGTTTTTT. The chain links TRBV6-1 to TRBJ1-4; D call uncertain. Per the germline V gene, CDR1 is MNHNS and CDR2 is SASEGT. Between the trimmed V and J ends, which lost 4 bases and 7 bases, there was a span of 19 bases. The CDR3 has 16 amino acids.

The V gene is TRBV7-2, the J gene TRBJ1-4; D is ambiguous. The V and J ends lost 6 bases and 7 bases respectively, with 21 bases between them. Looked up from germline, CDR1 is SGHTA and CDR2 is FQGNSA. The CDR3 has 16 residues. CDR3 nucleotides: TGTGCCAGCAGTCCCGCCTTTGGACTTGTGGGTGAAAAACTGTTTTTT. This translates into CASSPAFGLVGEKLFF. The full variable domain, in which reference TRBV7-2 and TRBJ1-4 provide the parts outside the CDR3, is GAGVSQSPSNKVTEKGKDVELRCDPISGHTALYWYRQSLGQGLEFLIYFQGNSAPDKSGLPSDRFSAERTGGSVSTLTIQRTQQEDSAVYLCASSPAFGLVGEKLFFGSGTQLSVL.

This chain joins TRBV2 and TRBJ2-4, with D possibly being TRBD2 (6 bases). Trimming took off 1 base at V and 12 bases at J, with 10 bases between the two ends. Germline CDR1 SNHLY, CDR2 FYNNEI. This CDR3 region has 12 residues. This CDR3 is CASSEGAGRQYF. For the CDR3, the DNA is TGTGCCAGCAGTGAAGGGGCGGGGCGTCAGTACTTC.

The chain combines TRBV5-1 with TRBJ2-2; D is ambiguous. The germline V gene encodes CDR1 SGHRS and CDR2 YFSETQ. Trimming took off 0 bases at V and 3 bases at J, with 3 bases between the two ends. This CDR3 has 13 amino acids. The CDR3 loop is CASSLGDTGELFF. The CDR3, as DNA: TGCGCCAGCAGCTTGGGAGACACCGGGGAGCTGTTTTTT.

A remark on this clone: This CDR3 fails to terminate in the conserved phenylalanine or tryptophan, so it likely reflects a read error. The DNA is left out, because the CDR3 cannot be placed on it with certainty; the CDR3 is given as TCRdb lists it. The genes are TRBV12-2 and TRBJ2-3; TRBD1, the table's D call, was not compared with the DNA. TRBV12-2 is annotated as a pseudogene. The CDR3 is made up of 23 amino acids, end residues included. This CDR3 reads CASRLRTGNAQIRSILAQASSFV.

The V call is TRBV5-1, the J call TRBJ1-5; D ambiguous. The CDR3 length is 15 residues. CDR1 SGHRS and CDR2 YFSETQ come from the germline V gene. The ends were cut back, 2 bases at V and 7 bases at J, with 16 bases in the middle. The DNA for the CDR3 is TGCGCCAGCAGCTTACCGACCCCTTCCGTACAGCCCCAGCATTTT. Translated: CASSLPTPSVQPQHF.

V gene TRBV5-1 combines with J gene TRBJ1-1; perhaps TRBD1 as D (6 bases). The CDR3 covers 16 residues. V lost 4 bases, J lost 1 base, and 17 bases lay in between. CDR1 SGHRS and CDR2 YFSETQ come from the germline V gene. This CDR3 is CASSQGGSAANTEAFF. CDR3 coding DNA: TGCGCCAGCAGCCAAGGGGGTTCAGCCGCGAACACTGAAGCTTTCTTT.

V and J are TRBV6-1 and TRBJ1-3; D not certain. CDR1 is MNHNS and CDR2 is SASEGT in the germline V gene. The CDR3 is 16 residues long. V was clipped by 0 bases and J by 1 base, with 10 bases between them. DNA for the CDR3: TGTGCCAGCAGTGAAGCGATACGGTCGTCTGGAAACACCATATATTTT. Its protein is CASSEAIRSSGNTIYF.

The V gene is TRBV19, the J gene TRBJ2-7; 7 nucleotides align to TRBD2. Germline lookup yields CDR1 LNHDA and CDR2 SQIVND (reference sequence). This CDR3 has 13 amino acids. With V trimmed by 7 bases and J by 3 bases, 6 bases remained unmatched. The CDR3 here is CASKGSGLYEQYF. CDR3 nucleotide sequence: TGTGCCAGTAAGGGTAGCGGGCTCTACGAGCAGTACTTC.

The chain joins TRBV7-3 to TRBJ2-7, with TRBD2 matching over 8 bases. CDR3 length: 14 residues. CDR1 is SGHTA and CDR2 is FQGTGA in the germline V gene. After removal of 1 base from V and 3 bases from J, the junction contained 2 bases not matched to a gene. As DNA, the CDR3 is TGTGCCAGCAGCTTAAGCGGGGGGTTCTACGAGCAGTACTTC. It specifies CASSLSGGFYEQYF.

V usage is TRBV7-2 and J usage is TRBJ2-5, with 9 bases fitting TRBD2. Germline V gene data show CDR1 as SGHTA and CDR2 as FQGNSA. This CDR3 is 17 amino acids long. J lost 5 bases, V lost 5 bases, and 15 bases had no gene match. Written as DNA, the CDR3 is TGTGCCAGCAGCCCTATATTAGGTGCGGGGGGGCCCGAGACCCAGTACTTC. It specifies CASSPILGAGGPETQYF.

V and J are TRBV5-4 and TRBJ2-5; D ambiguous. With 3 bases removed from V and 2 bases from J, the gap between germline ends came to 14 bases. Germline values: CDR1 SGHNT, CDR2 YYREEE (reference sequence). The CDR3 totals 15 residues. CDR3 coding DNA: TGTGCCAGCAGCTCCGGACGGAGTGGACAAGAGACCCAGTACTTC. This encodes CASSSGRSGQETQYF.

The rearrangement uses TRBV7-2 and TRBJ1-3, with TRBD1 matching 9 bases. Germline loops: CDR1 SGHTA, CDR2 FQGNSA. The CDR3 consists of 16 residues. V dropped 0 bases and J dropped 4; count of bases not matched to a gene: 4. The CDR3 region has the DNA TGTGCCAGCAGCTTAGCGGGACAGGGCTCCGGAAACACCATATATTTT. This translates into CASSLAGQGSGNTIYF.

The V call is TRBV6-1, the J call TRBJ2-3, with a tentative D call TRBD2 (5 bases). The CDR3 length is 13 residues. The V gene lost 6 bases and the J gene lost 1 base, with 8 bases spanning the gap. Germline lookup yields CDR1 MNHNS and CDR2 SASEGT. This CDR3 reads CASRLLGTDTQYF. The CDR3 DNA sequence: TGTGCCAGCAGGCTACTAGGCACAGATACGCAGTATTTT.

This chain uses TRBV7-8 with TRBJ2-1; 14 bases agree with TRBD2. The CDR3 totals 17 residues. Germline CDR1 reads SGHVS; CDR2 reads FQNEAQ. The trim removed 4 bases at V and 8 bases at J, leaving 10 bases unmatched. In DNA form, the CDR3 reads TGTGCCAGCAGCTCCCTTGGACTAGCGGGGGGTAGAGATGAGCAGTTCTTC. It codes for CASSSLGLAGGRDEQFF. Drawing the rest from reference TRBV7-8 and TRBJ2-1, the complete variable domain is GAGVSQSPRYKVAKRGQDVALRCDPISGHVSLFWYQQALGQGPEFLTYFQNEAQLDKSGLPSDRFFAERPEGSVSTLKIQRTQQEDSAVYLCASSSLGLAGGRDEQFFGPGTRLTVL.

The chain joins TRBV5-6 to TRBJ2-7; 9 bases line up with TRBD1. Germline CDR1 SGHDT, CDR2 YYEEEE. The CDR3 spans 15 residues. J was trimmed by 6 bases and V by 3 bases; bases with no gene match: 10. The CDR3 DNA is TGTGCCAGCAGCTGGCGGGACAGGGTCATAGCCGAGCAGTACTTC. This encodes CASSWRDRVIAEQYF.

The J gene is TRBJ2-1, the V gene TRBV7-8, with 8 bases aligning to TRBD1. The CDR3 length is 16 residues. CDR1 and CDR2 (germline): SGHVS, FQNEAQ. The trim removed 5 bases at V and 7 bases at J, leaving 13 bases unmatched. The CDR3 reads CASSRRIQGARNEQFF. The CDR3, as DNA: TGTGCCAGCAGCCGAAGGATTCAGGGGGCGCGAAATGAGCAGTTCTTC. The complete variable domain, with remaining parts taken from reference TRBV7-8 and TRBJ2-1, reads GAGVSQSPRYKVAKRGQDVALRCDPISGHVSLFWYQQALGQGPEFLTYFQNEAQLDKSGLPSDRFFAERPEGSVSTLKIQRTQQEDSAVYLCASSRRIQGARNEQFFGPGTRLTVL.

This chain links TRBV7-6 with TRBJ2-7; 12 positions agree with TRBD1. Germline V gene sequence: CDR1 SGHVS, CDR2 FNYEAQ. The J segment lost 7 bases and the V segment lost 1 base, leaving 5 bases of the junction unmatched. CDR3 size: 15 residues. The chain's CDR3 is CASSLGGQGAYEQYF. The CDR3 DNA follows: TGTGCCAGCAGCTTAGGGGGACAGGGGGCATATGAGCAGTACTTC.